The entry that follows covers one T cell receptor beta chain sequence. As yet, its antigen is unknown. The CDR3 contains 13 residues. The V end lost 3 bases, the J end lost 2 bases, and 7 bases lay between the germline ends. From germline, CDR1 is SGHTA and CDR2 FQGNSA. The data are from a study of long-term antiretroviral therapy in people with HIV. Findings and limits, study-wide: For ART adherence, viral resistance and therapy changes, no data were available.

An immunoSEQ assay, version v3.0, was performed at survey level. Measured with immunoSEQ multiplex PCR; TCRdb has only the in-frame clones, and not every one. The sample lists around 16,000 clones; approximately 83% were seen once. The sequencing here drew on unsorted PBMCs, taken just before starting antiretroviral therapy. The receptor was isolated from a middle-aged man with HIV. The chain uses TRBV7-2 and TRBJ1-2, with D hard to call. The CDR3 DNA follows: TGTGCCAGCAGCTTGTATGGGAACTATGGCTACACCTTC. This translates into CASSLYGNYGYTF. The variable domain in full, completed from reference TRBV7-2 and TRBJ1-2, reads GAGVSQSPSNKVTEKGKDVELRCDPISGHTALYWYRQSLGQGLEFLIYFQGNSAPDKSGLPSDRFSAERTGGSVSTLTIQRTQQEDSAVYLCASSLYGNYGYTFGSGTRLTVV.